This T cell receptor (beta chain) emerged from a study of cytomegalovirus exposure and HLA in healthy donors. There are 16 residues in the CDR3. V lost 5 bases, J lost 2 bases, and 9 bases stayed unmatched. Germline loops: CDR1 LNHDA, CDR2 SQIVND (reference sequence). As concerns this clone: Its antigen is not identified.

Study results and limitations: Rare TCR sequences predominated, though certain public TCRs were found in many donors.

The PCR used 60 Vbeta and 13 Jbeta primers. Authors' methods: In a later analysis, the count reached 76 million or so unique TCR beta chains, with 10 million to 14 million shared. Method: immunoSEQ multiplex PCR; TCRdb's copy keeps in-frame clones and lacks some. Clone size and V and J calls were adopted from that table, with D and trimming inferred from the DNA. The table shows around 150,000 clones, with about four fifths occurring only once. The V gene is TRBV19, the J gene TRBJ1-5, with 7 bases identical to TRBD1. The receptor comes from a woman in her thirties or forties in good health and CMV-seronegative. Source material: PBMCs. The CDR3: CASSSSQGVGNQPQHF. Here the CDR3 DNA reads TGTGCCAGTAGTTCGTCGCAGGGGGTTGGCAATCAGCCCCAGCATTTT. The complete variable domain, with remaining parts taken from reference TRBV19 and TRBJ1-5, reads DGGITQSPKYLFRKEGQNVTLSCEQNLNHDAMYWYRQDPGQGLRLIYYSQIVNDFQKGDIAEGYSVSREKKESFPLTVTSAQKNPTAFYLCASSSSQGVGNQPQHFGDGTRLSIL.